One and the same sample provided the 32 T cell receptor beta chains below, sequenced in a study of beta chain features in type 1 diabetes listed by TCRdb under 2018. Libraries were prepared through the immunoSEQ multiplex PCR assay. All of the isolated RNA was reverse transcribed with the High Capacity cDNA Reverse Transcription Kit, so expressed TCRB transcripts were sequenced. Held by TCRdb, this immuneACCESS table contains in-frame sequences only and omits some clones. Under half of the omission traces to an unresolved V gene where checked; the cause of the rest is unknown. For this sample there are 130,000 to 150,000 clones; 6.9% appear just once. The top ten clones comprise more than 1.1% of the sample. The specimen was central memory CD4+ T cells from blood. These TCRs come from a woman between 25 and 40 years old in good health.

V is TRBV4-2 and J is TRBJ2-5; the match to TRBD2 covers 12 bases. Germline V CDR1 and CDR2: LGHNA, YNFKEQ. The CDR3 totals 14 residues. V shed 4 bases and J 5 bases; nucleotides not matched to a gene: 2. CDR3 DNA sequence: TGTGCCAGCAGCCCACTAGCGGGAGGCGAGACCCAGTACTTC. It codes for CASSPLAGGETQYF.

Only a few counts were recorded for this clone. The chain has TRBV7-2 and TRBJ2-7, with 11 positions matching TRBD2. Germline V lookup: CDR1 SGHTA, CDR2 FQGNSA. V lost 6 bases to trimming and J lost 3 bases; unmatched junction nucleotides: 4. The CDR3 extends over 14 amino acids. Here the CDR3 reads CASSSSGRYYEQYF. CDR3 nucleotides: TGTGCCAGCAGTTCTAGCGGGAGGTACTACGAGCAGTACTTC.

This clone has a handful of counts. This CDR3 reads CASKPWRGQETQYF. In DNA, the CDR3 is TGTGCCAGCAAGCCGTGGAGGGGCCAAGAGACCCAGTACTTC. The rearrangement uses TRBV6-5 and TRBJ2-5; D might be TRBD2 (6 bases). V was clipped by 7 bases and J by 1 base, with 13 bases between them. The CDR3 is 14 residues long. Germline CDR1 is MNHEY and CDR2 is SVGAGI.

This clone came up a few times. At the DNA level, this CDR3 is encoded by other sequences in the same sample as well. This chain links TRBV7-9 with TRBJ1-2; 7 bases are shared with TRBD1. CDR1 and CDR2 (germline): SEHNR, FQNEAQ (reference sequence). The ends lost 5 bases at V and 2 bases at J; junction bases unmatched: 2. The CDR3 is 13 amino acids. The CDR3 protein is CASSPGQNYGYTF. The CDR3 DNA reads TGTGCCAGCAGCCCGGGACAGAACTATGGCTACACCTTC.

A few counts support this clone. The chain has TRBV28 and TRBJ2-4; D may be TRBD1 (6 bases). Germline assignment: CDR1 MDHEN and CDR2 SYDVKM. The length of the CDR3 is 15 residues. The V and J ends lost 8 bases and 7 bases respectively, with 21 bases between them. CDR3 nucleotides: TGTGCCAGCGGCTTGGGGGCAGGGCGAGCGAACATTCAGTACTTC. Its translation is CASGLGAGRANIQYF.

This clone was seen many times. The chain has TRBV30 and TRBJ1-1; the match to TRBD1 covers 7 bases. V was pared by 6 bases and J by 4 bases, with 5 bases of the junction left unmatched. The CDR3 loop spans 12 amino acids. CDR1 GTSNPN and CDR2 SVGIG come from the germline V gene (reference sequence). The CDR3 sequence: CACRQGPTEAFF. CDR3 DNA: TGTGCCTGCAGACAGGGACCCACTGAAGCTTTCTTT.

The chain has TRBV28 and TRBJ2-5, with 8 bases identical to TRBD2. Germline CDR1 reads MDHEN; CDR2 reads SYDVKM. The CDR3 has 14 residues. J gave up 1 base and V 5 bases, and 3 bases lay outside the gene matches. CDR3: CASSPGGGQETQYF. The CDR3, as DNA: TGTGCCAGCAGTCCGGGGGGGGGCCAAGAGACCCAGTACTTC.

The chain uses TRBV30 and TRBJ1-1; 7 nucleotides agree with TRBD1. V trimming: 1 base; J trimming: 1 base; junction bases outside the gene matches: 0. The CDR3 spans 13 residues. Germline V lookup: CDR1 GTSNPN, CDR2 SVGIG (reference sequence). CDR3 in amino acids: CAWSGTGNTEAFF. The CDR3, as DNA: TGTGCCTGGAGTGGGACAGGGAACACTGAAGCTTTCTTT.

This clone turned up a few times. Other nucleotide sequences in the sample specify the same CDR3. This chain uses TRBV5-1 with TRBJ2-6; maybe TRBD1 (5 bases). The V end lost 2 bases, the J end lost 1 base, and 10 bases lay between the germline ends. CDR3 length: 16 amino acids. Germline CDR1 SGHRS, CDR2 YFSETQ. As DNA, the CDR3 is TGCGCCAGCAGCTTCCAGGGTGGATCTGGGGCCAACGTCCTGACTTTC. This codes for CASSFQGGSGANVLTF.

The J gene is TRBJ2-1, the V gene TRBV9; 15 positions agree with TRBD2. Germline CDR1 reads SGDLS; CDR2 reads YYNGEE. V shed 2 bases and J 8 bases; nucleotides not matched to a gene: 5. CDR3 length: 16 amino acids. CDR3 sequence: CASSVGLAGGKDEQFF. CDR3 in DNA: TGTGCCAGCAGCGTGGGACTAGCGGGAGGTAAGGATGAGCAGTTCTTC.

The chain combines TRBV4-1 with TRBJ2-2; perhaps TRBD2 as D (6 bases). From germline, CDR1 is MGHRA and CDR2 YSYEKL. The CDR3 spans 17 residues. Trimming pared 1 base from V and 0 bases from J, leaving 12 bases between. CDR3 DNA: TGCGCCAGCAGCCAAGTGGGTGGGGAGGCGAACACCGGGGAGCTGTTTTTT. Translating it yields CASSQVGGEANTGELFF.

This clone was observed at least ten times. V usage is TRBV27 and J usage is TRBJ1-4; 8 nucleotides match TRBD1. V shed 3 bases, J shed 6 bases, and the junction held 6 bases outside the gene matches. The CDR3 contains 15 residues. Germline V CDR1 and CDR2: MNHEY, SMNVEV (reference sequence). CDR3 amino acids: CASSFQGAVYEKLFF. The DNA for the CDR3 is TGTGCCAGCAGTTTCCAGGGGGCGGTTTATGAAAAACTGTTTTTT.

The V call is TRBV4-3, the J call TRBJ1-4; no reliable D call. CDR3 length: 12 residues. Germline V gene data show CDR1 as LGHNA and CDR2 as YSLEER. With 2 bases removed from V and 5 bases from J, the gap between germline ends came to 3 bases. CDR3 sequence reads: CASSQLNEKLFF. CDR3 coding DNA: TGCGCCAGCAGCCAACTCAATGAAAAACTGTTTTTT.

The chain combines TRBV7-3 with TRBJ2-3; 10 bases fit TRBD2. This CDR3 has 14 residues. Germline V CDR1 and CDR2: SGHTA, FQGTGA. Germline trimming cut 4 bases from V and 6 bases from J; bases unmatched to any gene: 4. Written as DNA, the CDR3 is TGTGCCAGCAGCTCCAATAGCGGGAGGGATACGCAGTATTTT. Translating gives CASSSNSGRDTQYF.

This clone came up a few times. V gene TRBV27 combines with J gene TRBJ2-1, with 7 bases lining up with TRBD2. Trimming cost V 8 bases and J 9 bases; bases outside gene matches: 13. This CDR3 contains 14 residues. Germline CDR1 reads MNHEY; CDR2 reads SMNVEV (reference sequence). CDR3 sequence: CASQRDYVGFEQFF. The CDR3 DNA reads TGTGCCAGCCAGCGGGACTACGTCGGATTTGAGCAGTTCTTC.

This clone was observed many times. The chain carries TRBV4-3 and TRBJ2-1; the D is unclear. The CDR3 is 14 amino acids. CDR1 and CDR2 from the germline V gene are LGHNA and YSLEER. The V gene lost 5 bases and the J gene lost 8 bases, with 16 bases spanning the gap. CDR3 DNA sequence: TGCGCCAGCAGCTCTAGTAGTAATAACCATGAGCAGTTCTTC. This translates into CASSSSSNNHEQFF.

The J gene is TRBJ2-1, the V gene TRBV2, with unresolved D. Trimming stripped 4 bases from V and 6 bases from J, with 16 bases between. CDR3 length equals 15 residues. CDR1 and CDR2 (germline): SNHLY, FYNNEI. The DNA of the CDR3 is TGTGCCAGCAGTGGAGTCAAGAGCCGAATCAATGAGCAGTTCTTC. Translation: CASSGVKSRINEQFF.

This clone has just a few counts. The genes are TRBV2 and TRBJ2-5; perhaps TRBD1 as D (6 bases). V lost 9 bases and J lost 2, with 10 bases in between. The CDR3 is 12 amino acids. Germline loops: CDR1 SNHLY, CDR2 FYNNEI. In DNA, the CDR3 is TGTGCCAGTAACAGGGAACAAGAGACCCAGTACTTC. Its translation is CASNREQETQYF.

In this sample, this clone turned up many times. The V call is TRBV7-9, the J call TRBJ1-2; 8 nucleotides match TRBD1. The CDR3 extends over 14 amino acids. V was pared by 5 bases and J by 6 bases, with 8 bases of the junction left unmatched. CDR1 is SEHNR, CDR2 FQNEAQ, per germline (reference sequence). The CDR3 bases are TGTGCCAGCAGCCCGGGACAGGCCCGAGATGGCTACACCTTC. Protein: CASSPGQARDGYTF.

The chain joins TRBV6-5 to TRBJ2-7; 9 bases line up with TRBD2. The CDR3 length is 14 residues. Germline V gene sequence: CDR1 MNHEY, CDR2 SVGAGI. V dropped 6 bases and J dropped 6; count of bases not matched to a gene: 9. Here the CDR3 reads CASSRRTSEGEQYF. CDR3 DNA sequence: TGTGCCAGCAGCCGCCGGACTAGCGAGGGCGAGCAGTACTTC.

The chain links TRBV19 to TRBJ1-5; perhaps TRBD1 as D (6 bases). The CDR3 length is 14 residues. Looked up from germline, CDR1 is LNHDA and CDR2 is SQIVND (reference sequence). V lost 7 bases and J lost 1, with 11 bases in between. The CDR3 coding sequence is TGTGCCAGTACCCCGGGACAAAGCAATCAGCCCCAGCATTTT. Translation: CASTPGQSNQPQHF.

This clone came up a few times. The V gene is TRBV28, the J gene TRBJ2-3; 7 bases fit TRBD2. The CDR3 has 16 residues. With 5 bases clipped from V and 4 bases from J, the junction kept 12 bases outside the gene matches. Germline CDR1 MDHEN, CDR2 SYDVKM. The chain's CDR3 is CASSPLGAGLADTQYF. As DNA, the CDR3 is TGTGCCAGCAGTCCCCTAGGAGCGGGACTGGCAGATACGCAGTATTTT.

The table lists this clone with a few counts. J is TRBJ2-5 and V is TRBV28; a weak D match, TRBD1 (6 bases). The CDR3 totals 15 residues. Trimming pared 5 bases from V and 0 bases from J, leaving 13 bases between. Germline CDR1 is MDHEN and CDR2 is SYDVKM. CDR3 sequence (DNA): TGTGCCAGCAGTCCGCATTCAGGGGACCAAGAGACCCAGTACTTC. Its protein product is CASSPHSGDQETQYF.

The chain uses TRBV4-1 and TRBJ1-4; TRBD1 is a possible D gene (6 bases). Germline assignment: CDR1 MGHRA and CDR2 YSYEKL. V gave up 1 base and J gave up 0 bases, with 18 bases separating them. CDR3 length: 19 residues. The CDR3 here is CASSQVIYREIATNEKLFF. CDR3 sequence (DNA): TGCGCCAGCAGCCAAGTAATTTACAGGGAAATTGCAACTAATGAAAAACTGTTTTTT.

This clone has just a few counts. The J gene is TRBJ2-3, the V gene TRBV7-9; the D gene is possibly TRBD2 (6 bases). V was trimmed by 3 bases and J by 4 bases, leaving 11 bases between them. The CDR3 consists of 14 residues. The germline CDR1 and CDR2 sequences are SEHNR and FQNEAQ (reference sequence). CDR3 region: CASSLGGSADTQYF. The CDR3 nucleotides read TGTGCCAGCAGCTTGGGGGGATCCGCAGATACGCAGTATTTT.

The rearrangement links TRBV4-1 to TRBJ2-7, with TRBD2 as a possible D gene (6 bases). The germline V and J ends were trimmed by 4 bases and 5 bases, with 18 bases remaining between them. This CDR3 spans 15 amino acids. Germline V gene lookup returns CDR1 MGHRA and CDR2 YSYEKL. Written as DNA, the CDR3 is TGCGCCAGCAGCCCCTCTGGGACTGGGTGGAACGAGCAGTACTTC. Its translation is CASSPSGTGWNEQYF.

The chain is built from TRBV7-9 and TRBJ2-7; possibly TRBD1 for D (5 bases). Germline V CDR1 and CDR2: SEHNR, FQNEAQ (reference sequence). This CDR3 contains 13 residues. Deletions cut 3 bases from V and 3 bases from J, with 9 bases between. The CDR3 region has the DNA TGTGCCAGCAGCTTTGGACAACTCTACGAGCAGTACTTC. This sequence encodes CASSFGQLYEQYF.

The chain joins TRBV18 to TRBJ2-7; 7 nucleotides line up with TRBD1. Trimming took 5 bases from V and 2 from J; bases not matched to a gene: 6. The CDR3 is 14 residues long. From germline, CDR1 is KGHSH and CDR2 LQKENI. The CDR3 spells CASSKDRKTYEQYF. DNA for the CDR3: TGTGCCAGCTCAAAGGACAGGAAAACCTACGAGCAGTACTTC.

This clone has only a few counts. The rearrangement joins TRBV7-2 to TRBJ1-3; D is possibly TRBD1 (6 bases). CDR1 and CDR2 (germline): SGHTA, FQGNSA. This CDR3 has 15 amino acids. V gave up 5 bases and J gave up 0 bases, with 11 bases separating them. CDR3 loop: CASSKGDISGNTIYF. DNA of the CDR3: TGTGCCAGCAGCAAGGGGGACATCTCTGGAAACACCATATATTTT.

This clone was picked up a small number of times. The genes are TRBV5-6 and TRBJ1-2, with 12 bases matching TRBD1. J lost 7 bases, V lost 4 bases, and 17 bases had no gene match. The CDR3 sequence is 18 residues long. Per the germline V gene, CDR1 is SGHDT and CDR2 is YYEEEE. The CDR3 DNA reads TGTGCCAGCAGCCTGGGGCCACCGGGACAGGGGGCCGTAAGTGGCTACACCTTC. Amino acids: CASSLGPPGQGAVSGYTF.

The sample holds a few counts of this clone. V gene TRBV10-3 combines with J gene TRBJ1-5, with D hard to call. Germline-derived CDR1 and CDR2 are ENHRY and SYGVKD. V was pared by 0 bases and J by 8 bases, with 14 bases between. This CDR3 spans 15 amino acids. CDR3 in DNA: TGTGCCATCAGTGAGTCTACGGGTCCGGTAGAGCCCCAGCATTTT. This gives the protein CAISESTGPVEPQHF.

The V and J genes are TRBV7-9 and TRBJ2-6, with 10 bases identical to TRBD1. Germline CDR1 is SEHNR and CDR2 is FQNEAQ (reference sequence). V shed 6 bases and J 0 bases; nucleotides not matched to a gene: 11. The CDR3 runs 19 residues. The CDR3 DNA sequence: TGTGCCAGCAGGCCCCCCTATCGGACAGGGGGCTCTGGGGCCAACGTCCTGACTTTC. It yields the protein CASRPPYRTGGSGANVLTF. Full variable domain (remainder filled in from reference TRBV7-9 and TRBJ2-6): DTGVSQNPRHKITKRGQNVTFRCDPISEHNRLYWYRQTLGQGPEFLTYFQNEAQLEKSRLLSDRFSAERPKGSFSTLEIQRTEQGDSAMYLCASRPPYRTGGSGANVLTFGAGSRLTVL.